This TCR beta chain was observed in a study of Graves' ophthalmopathy and Graves' hyperthyroidism. Concerning this clonotype itself: No conserved phenylalanine or tryptophan ends this CDR3, so it is likely a read error.

TCR beta CDR3 amplification used RNA transcripts. First-round RT-PCR employed HTBI primers, with a second-round multiplex PCR after it. MiXCR, run by TCRdb on the multiplex PCR reads, gives a single entry per CDR3 protein. Of 300,000 to 400,000 distinct CDR3 sequences in the sample, roughly 17% were seen once. The CDR3 length is 15 residues. The germline V gene encodes CDR1 SEHNR and CDR2 FQNEAQ (reference sequence). The V gene lost 5 bases and the J gene lost 2 bases, with 12 bases spanning the gap. The receptor's source is an adult woman with stable Graves' hyperthyroidism. Source material: peripheral blood. The rearrangement joins TRBV7-9 to TRBJ2-2; the D gene could be TRBD1 or TRBD2 (5 bases each). The CDR3 DNA is TGTGCCAGCAGCCCCCGAAGGGACAACACCGGGGAGCTGTTTTTG. Amino acid sequence: CASSPRRDNTGELFL.